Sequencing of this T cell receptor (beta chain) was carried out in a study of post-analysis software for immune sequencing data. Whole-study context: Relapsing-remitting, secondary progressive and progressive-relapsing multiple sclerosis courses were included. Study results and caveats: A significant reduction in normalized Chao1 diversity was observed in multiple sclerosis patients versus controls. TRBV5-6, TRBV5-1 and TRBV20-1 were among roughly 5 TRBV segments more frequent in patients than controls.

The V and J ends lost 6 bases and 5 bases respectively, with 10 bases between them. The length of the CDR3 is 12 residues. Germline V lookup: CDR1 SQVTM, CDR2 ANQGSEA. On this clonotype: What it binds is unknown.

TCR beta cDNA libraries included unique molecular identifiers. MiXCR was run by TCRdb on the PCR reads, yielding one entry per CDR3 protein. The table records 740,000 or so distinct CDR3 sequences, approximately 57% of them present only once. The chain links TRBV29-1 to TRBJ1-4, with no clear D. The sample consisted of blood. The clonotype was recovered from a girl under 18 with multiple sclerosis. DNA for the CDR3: TGCAGCGTGGGGAGAGCAAATGAAAAACTGTTTTTT. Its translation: CSVGRANEKLFF.